One sample yielded the 3 T cell receptor beta chains listed below, sequenced in a study of blood T cell repertoires in COVID-19 (dated by TCRdb to between 2020 and 2021). The library relied on the immunoSEQ multiplex PCR assay. The immuneACCESS repertoire file appears here via TCRdb, limited to in-frame rearrangements. These files lack a portion of the clones; in checked studies, under half of the deficit traces to unresolved V genes, and the cause of the others is not known. In all, the sample holds tens of thousands of clones, and about 90% of those were seen once. The ten largest clones take up 7.5% to 9.5% of the sample. Material: peripheral blood. These receptors came from a woman in her 70s with acute or convalescent COVID-19.

The chain has TRBV5-1 and TRBJ2-5, with TRBD2 matching 7 bases. Germline-derived CDR1 and CDR2 are SGHRS and YFSETQ. The CDR3 length is 13 residues. The trim removed 5 bases at V and 5 bases at J, leaving 6 bases unmatched. The CDR3 spells CASSYQGGETQYF. In DNA, the CDR3 is TGCGCCAGCAGTTACCAGGGAGGGGAGACCCAGTACTTC.

The rearrangement uses TRBV9 and TRBJ2-5, with D unclear. The CDR3 has 16 residues. Germline assignment: CDR1 SGDLS and CDR2 YYNGEE. The germline V and J ends were trimmed by 0 bases and 4 bases, with 16 bases remaining between them. The CDR3 bases are TGTGCCAGCAGCGTAGAGCGCGGATCCATCGGAGAGACCCAGTACTTC. Encoded protein: CASSVERGSIGETQYF.

The rearrangement uses TRBV14 and TRBJ1-4, with D unresolved. V dropped 0 bases and J dropped 8 bases, with 7 bases sitting between them. The CDR3 has 13 amino acids. Germline V gives CDR1 SGHDN, CDR2 FVKESK. The CDR3 region is CASSQDPGEKLFF. CDR3 sequence (DNA): TGTGCCAGCAGCCAAGACCCGGGGGAAAAACTGTTTTTT.